This T cell receptor beta chain was recorded in a study of low-dose radiotherapy and immunotherapy resistance in tumors. Study information: With 1 Gy per fraction every two weeks, Cohort 2 accumulated 13 Gy across 26 weeks.

This clonotype was seen repeatedly, ten times or more. As to time point: before trial treatment. TRAV and TRBV primers primed cDNA for both TCRalpha and TCRbeta. TCRs were put through 15 to 25 PCR cycles of amplification with Phusion. A constant-region primer and the V-primer adapter served as the primer pair. Using its own MiXCR run on the reads, TCRdb lists one record per CDR3 protein. The sample includes 60,000 or so distinct CDR3 sequences, about 30% of them seen just once. The CDR3 totals 15 residues. With V trimmed by 5 bases and J by 3 bases, 8 bases remained unmatched. Germline lookup yields CDR1 MDHEN and CDR2 SYDVKM.

The V gene is TRBV28, the J gene TRBJ2-5, with TRBD2 matching over 8 bases. The input for sequencing was PBMCs, taken before treatment. This sequence originates from a male donor with rectosigmoid adenocarcinoma. CDR3 residues: CASSPSGRVEETQYF. CDR3 sequence (DNA): TGTGCCAGCAGTCCCAGCGGGAGAGTTGAAGAGACCCAGTACTTC. Using reference TRBV28 and TRBJ2-5 for the parts outside the CDR3, the full variable domain is DVKVTQSSRYLVKRTGEKVFLECVQDMDHENMFWYRQDPGLGLRLIYFSYDVKMKEKGDIPEGYSVSREKKERFSLILESASTNQTSMYLCASSPSGRVEETQYFGPGTRLLVL.